This passage covers 22 T cell receptor beta chains from one sample sequenced in a study of spatial heterogeneity in lung cancer. From the 5' RACE reads, TCRdb called clonotypes with MiXCR, one entry per CDR3 protein. Of around 63,000 distinct CDR3 sequences in the sample, nearly 6.5% were seen once. The sample's time point: sample taken at primary tumor resection. Here the sequenced sample was PBMCs, taken at surgery. These TCRs come from a female donor with early-stage non-small cell lung cancer.

This clonotype was found many times. The chain couples TRBV20-1 to TRBJ1-6, with 9 bases fitting TRBD1. V trimming: 2 bases; J trimming: 8 bases; junction bases outside the gene matches: 7. Germline V gives CDR1 DFQATT, CDR2 SNEGSKA (reference sequence). The length of the CDR3 is 15 residues. CDR3 region: CSARTPGQGHSPLHF. The CDR3 DNA is TGCAGTGCTAGAACCCCGGGACAGGGTCATTCACCCCTCCACTTT.

The rearrangement uses TRBV4-1 and TRBJ1-4; D unresolved. With 4 bases removed from V and 0 bases from J, the gap between germline ends came to 9 bases. CDR1 MGHRA and CDR2 YSYEKL come from the germline V gene. The CDR3 contains 15 residues. CDR3 bases: TGCGCCAGCAGCCCCGCCTTGGCAACTAATGAAAAACTGTTTTTT. It codes for CASSPALATNEKLFF.

This clonotype showed up many times. V is TRBV24-1 and J is TRBJ2-7; 9 bases are a match to TRBD1. The V and J ends lost 10 bases and 0 bases, in that order; junction bases with no gene match: 6. The CDR3 totals 14 residues. Germline values: CDR1 KGHDR, CDR2 SFDVKD. The DNA for the CDR3 is TGTGCCACTGGAGGGACAGGGAGCTCCTACGAGCAGTACTTC. This sequence encodes CATGGTGSSYEQYF.

In its sample, this clonotype was seen a few times. The rearrangement joins TRBV7-2 to TRBJ1-5; no clear D gene. Trimming cost V 5 bases and J 3 bases, with 8 bases left between them. CDR1 is SGHTA, CDR2 FQGNSA, per germline. This CDR3 comprises 13 residues. The CDR3 nucleotides read TGTGCCAGCAGCCCTCGCCCCAATCAGCCCCAGCATTTT. Its protein is CASSPRPNQPQHF.

This clonotype was seen only a few times. The genes are TRBV19 and TRBJ1-5; 8 bases line up with TRBD1. Germline-derived CDR1 and CDR2 are LNHDA and SQIVND (reference sequence). After removal of 5 bases from V and 7 bases from J, the junction contained 4 bases not matched to a gene. The CDR3 is 13 residues long. The DNA of the CDR3 is TGTGCCAGTAGTGTGGACAGGGTGCAGCCCCAGCATTTT. It specifies CASSVDRVQPQHF.

By sample share, this clonotype is medium-sized (0.01 to 0.1%). The rearrangement uses TRBV27 and TRBJ2-1, with 8 bases fitting TRBD2. After removal of 5 bases from V and 10 bases from J, the junction contained 19 bases not matched to a gene. The CDR3 contains 17 residues. Germline V gene sequence: CDR1 MNHEY, CDR2 SMNVEV (reference sequence). The CDR3 sequence: CASSTREASGHKNEQFF. CDR3 DNA sequence: TGTGCCAGCAGTACACGCGAAGCTAGCGGGCACAAGAACGAGCAGTTCTTC.

This clonotype occurred many times. The chain joins TRBV3-1 to TRBJ1-1; 7 bases are shared with TRBD1. Trimming at V came to 7 bases and at J to 1 base, leaving 0 bases not matched to a gene. CDR3 size: 12 residues. CDR1 is LGHDT and CDR2 is YNNKEL in the germline V gene (reference sequence). The CDR3 DNA follows: TGTGCCAGCAACAGGGGGAACACTGAAGCTTTCTTT. Amino acid sequence: CASNRGNTEAFF.

This clonotype was picked up a small number of times. This CDR3 is CASSLGHRTDTQYF. The CDR3 DNA reads TGTGCCAGCAGCTTGGGACATCGCACAGATACGCAGTATTTT. The V call is TRBV7-9, the J call TRBJ2-3; D is perhaps TRBD1 (6 bases). This CDR3 comprises 14 residues. Germline-derived CDR1 and CDR2 are SEHNR and FQNEAQ (reference sequence). V was clipped by 3 bases and J by 1 base, with 8 bases between them.

At least ten counts were recorded for this clonotype. The genes are TRBV9 and TRBJ1-1; 7 bases line up with TRBD1. This CDR3 is 14 amino acids long. Looked up from germline, CDR1 is SGDLS and CDR2 is YYNGEE. J lost 5 bases, V lost 2 bases, and 6 bases had no gene match. The CDR3: CASSVSDRRTEAFF. The DNA of the CDR3 is TGTGCCAGCAGCGTGTCGGACAGGCGAACTGAAGCTTTCTTT.

This clonotype was picked up many times. The chain recombines TRBV6-5 with TRBJ1-1; D remains unclear. V was pared by 0 bases and J by 5 bases, with 10 bases between. The CDR3 covers 14 residues. Germline assignment: CDR1 MNHEY and CDR2 SVGAGI. The CDR3 bases are TGTGCCAGCAGTTACTCGAGACAAAGGACTGAAGCTTTCTTT. Protein: CASSYSRQRTEAFF.

This clonotype was detected a few times. The rearrangement joins TRBV9 to TRBJ2-7, with D unclear. CDR1 is SGDLS, CDR2 YYNGEE, per germline. Trimming shortened V by 0 bases and J by 2 bases, and 12 bases separated the two germline ends. This CDR3 region has 15 residues. CDR3 amino acids: CASSVAPQRPYEQYF. The CDR3 DNA reads TGTGCCAGCAGCGTAGCGCCTCAGAGACCCTACGAGCAGTACTTC.

The chain uses TRBV11-3 and TRBJ2-5; 8 bases match TRBD1. Trimming took 1 base from V and 4 from J; bases not matched to a gene: 5. Germline CDR1 SGHNT, CDR2 YENEEA. CDR3 length: 15 residues. DNA of the CDR3: TGTGCCAGCAGCTTAGGGCCGGGACAGGCAGAGACCCAGTACTTC. It encodes CASSLGPGQAETQYF.

This clonotype has a handful of counts. The V and J genes are TRBV6-5 and TRBJ1-1; D is perhaps TRBD1 (6 bases). Per germline, CDR1 MNHEY and CDR2 SVGAGI. The CDR3 loop spans 13 amino acids. Between the trimmed V and J ends, which lost 7 bases and 4 bases, there was a span of 13 bases. CDR3 bases: TGTGCCAGCAATCCACAGGGACGCACTGAAGCTTTCTTT. Its translation: CASNPQGRTEAFF.

The chain uses TRBV28 and TRBJ2-1; weak D call: TRBD1 (6 bases). The germline CDR1 and CDR2 sequences are MDHEN and SYDVKM. This CDR3 is built from 12 residues. V was shortened by 6 bases and J by 7 bases, with 10 bases between the two germline ends. The CDR3 bases are TGTGCCAGCAGCGGGACACCTAATGAGCAGTTCTTC. Protein product: CASSGTPNEQFF. The whole variable domain, remainder taken from reference TRBV28 and TRBJ2-1, is DVKVTQSSRYLVKRTGEKVFLECVQDMDHENMFWYRQDPGLGLRLIYFSYDVKMKEKGDIPEGYSVSREKKERFSLILESASTNQTSMYLCASSGTPNEQFFGPGTRLTVL.

The gene calls are TRBV11-3 and TRBJ2-1; 10 nucleotides align to TRBD2. The CDR3 has 15 amino acids. V lost 4 bases, J lost 8 bases, and 8 bases stayed unmatched. Germline V gene data show CDR1 as SGHNT and CDR2 as YENEEA. DNA of the CDR3: TGTGCCAGCAGCTCATTAAGGACTAGCGGCGATGAGCAGTTCTTC. It specifies CASSSLRTSGDEQFF.

This clonotype was detected ten times or more. The chain has TRBV14 and TRBJ2-1, with unresolved D. This CDR3 contains 17 residues. Deletions cut 0 bases from V and 8 bases from J, with 20 bases between. CDR1 is SGHDN, CDR2 FVKESK, per germline. CDR3 coding DNA: TGTGCCAGCAGCCAAGATCGTGGGTTAGGCAGACTCGATGAGCAGTTCTTC. Protein sequence: CASSQDRGLGRLDEQFF.

This clonotype was counted at least ten times. J is TRBJ1-4 and V is TRBV11-2, with no clear D. This CDR3 has 12 residues. V lost 5 bases, J lost 6 bases, and 7 bases lay in between. CDR1 is SGHAT, CDR2 FQNNGV, per germline. The CDR3 DNA reads as TGTGCCAGCAGCGACGCCCATGAAAAACTGTTTTTT. Amino acid sequence: CASSDAHEKLFF.

This clonotype was seen many times. This chain joins TRBV9 and TRBJ2-2; possibly TRBD2 for D (7 bases). Germline assignment: CDR1 SGDLS and CDR2 YYNGEE. Trimming pared 5 bases from V and 6 bases from J, leaving 8 bases between. CDR3 size: 12 residues. CDR3 coding DNA: TGTGCCAGCAGGCGGGGGCCCGGGGAGCTGTTTTTT. This codes for CASRRGPGELFF. Together with reference TRBV9 and TRBJ2-2, the CDR3 gives the full variable domain: DSGVTQTPKHLITATGQRVTLRCSPRSGDLSVYWYQQSLDQGLQFLIQYYNGEERAKGNILERFSAQQFPDLHSELNLSSLELGDSALYFCASRRGPGELFFGEGSRLTVL.

This clonotype has a handful of counts. This chain connects TRBV21-1 to TRBJ2-1; TRBD2 was called by the table and not checked on the DNA. TRBV21-1 is an annotated pseudogene. The CDR3 length is 17 residues. Written as DNA, the CDR3 is TGTGCCAGCGCGGGTTCGCGCGCGGGAAAGTACTACAATGAGCAGTTCTTC. It is translated as CASAGSRAGKYYNEQFF.

There are a few counts of this clonotype. The V gene is TRBV7-2, the J gene TRBJ2-7; 13 nucleotides match TRBD2. This CDR3 is built from 14 residues. Trimming removed 6 bases from V and 4 bases from J; junction bases left unmatched: 3. Germline-derived CDR1 and CDR2 are SGHTA and FQGNSA. CDR3 region: CASRLAGGNYEQYF. The CDR3 bases are TGTGCCAGCAGACTAGCGGGAGGGAATTACGAGCAGTACTTC.

This clonotype was observed at least ten times. The chain joins TRBV5-4 to TRBJ2-7; TRBD1 agrees at 12 bases. The trim removed 4 bases at V and 7 bases at J, leaving 6 bases unmatched. CDR1 is SGHNT and CDR2 is YYREEE in the germline V gene (reference sequence). CDR3 length: 14 residues. The CDR3 coding sequence is TGTGCCAGCAGCCCGGGACAGGGGGCGCGGGAGCAGTACTTC. This codes for CASSPGQGAREQYF.

The CDR3 here is CASSSTGGYTF. As DNA, the CDR3 is TGTGCCAGCAGTTCAACAGGGGGCTACACCTTC. The chain couples TRBV12-3 or TRBV12-4 to TRBJ1-2; tentatively, D is TRBD1 (6 bases). The ends were cut back, 4 bases at V and 8 bases at J, with 8 bases in the middle. This CDR3 contains 11 residues.